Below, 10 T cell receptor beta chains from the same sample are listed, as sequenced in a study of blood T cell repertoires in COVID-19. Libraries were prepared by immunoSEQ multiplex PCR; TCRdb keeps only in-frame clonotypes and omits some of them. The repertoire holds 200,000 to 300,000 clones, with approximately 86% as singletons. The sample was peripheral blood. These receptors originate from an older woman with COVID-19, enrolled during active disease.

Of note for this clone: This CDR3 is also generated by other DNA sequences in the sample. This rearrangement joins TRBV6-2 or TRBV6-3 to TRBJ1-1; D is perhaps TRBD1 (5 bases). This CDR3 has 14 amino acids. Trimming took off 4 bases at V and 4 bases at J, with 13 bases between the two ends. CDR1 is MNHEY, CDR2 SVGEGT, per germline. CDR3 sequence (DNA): TGTGCCAGCAGTTCTACTGGGGGGGGCACTGAAGCTTTCTTT. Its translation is CASSSTGGGTEAFF.

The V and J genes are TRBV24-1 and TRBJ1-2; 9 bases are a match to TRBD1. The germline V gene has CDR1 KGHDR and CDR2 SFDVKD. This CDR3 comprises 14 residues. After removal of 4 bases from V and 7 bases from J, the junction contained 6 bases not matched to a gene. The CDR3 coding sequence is TGTGCCACCAGTGACACGACAGGGGGAAGTGGCTACACCTTC. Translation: CATSDTTGGSGYTF.

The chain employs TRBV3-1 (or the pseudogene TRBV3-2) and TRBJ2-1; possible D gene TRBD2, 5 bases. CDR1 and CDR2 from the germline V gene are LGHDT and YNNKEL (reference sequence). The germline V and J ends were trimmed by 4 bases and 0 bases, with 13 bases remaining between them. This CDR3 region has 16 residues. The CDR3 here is CASSLRRAYSYNEQFF. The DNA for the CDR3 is TGTGCCAGCAGCCTTCGGCGGGCGTACTCCTACAATGAGCAGTTCTTC.

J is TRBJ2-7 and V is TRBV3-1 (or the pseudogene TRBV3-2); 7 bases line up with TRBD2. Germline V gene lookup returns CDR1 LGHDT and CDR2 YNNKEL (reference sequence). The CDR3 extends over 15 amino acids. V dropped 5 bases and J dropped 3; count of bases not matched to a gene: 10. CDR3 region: CASSSRWGGNYEQYF. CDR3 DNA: TGTGCCAGCAGCTCGCGTTGGGGGGGGAACTACGAGCAGTACTTC.

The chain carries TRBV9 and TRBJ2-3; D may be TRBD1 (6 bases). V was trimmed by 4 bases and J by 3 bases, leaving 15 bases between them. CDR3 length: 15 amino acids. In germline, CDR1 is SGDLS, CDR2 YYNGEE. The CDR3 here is CASSPMTGWTDTQYF. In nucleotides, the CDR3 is TGTGCCAGCAGCCCCATGACAGGTTGGACAGATACGCAGTATTTT.

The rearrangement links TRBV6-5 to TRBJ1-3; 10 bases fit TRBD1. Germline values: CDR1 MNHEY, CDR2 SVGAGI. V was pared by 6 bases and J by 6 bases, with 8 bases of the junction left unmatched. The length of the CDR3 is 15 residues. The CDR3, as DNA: TGTGCCAGCAGGACAGACAGGGGGCGAGAAAACACCATATATTTT. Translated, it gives CASRTDRGRENTIYF.

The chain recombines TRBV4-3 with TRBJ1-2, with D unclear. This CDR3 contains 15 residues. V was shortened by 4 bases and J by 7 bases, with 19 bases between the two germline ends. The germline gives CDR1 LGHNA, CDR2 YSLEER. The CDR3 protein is CASSPVGSPAAGYTF. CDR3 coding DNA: TGCGCCAGCAGCCCAGTTGGGAGCCCCGCGGCTGGCTACACCTTC.

CDR3 in amino acids: CASSLNTGRGDEQFF. For the CDR3, the DNA is TGTGCCAGCAGCTTGAACACCGGCAGGGGGGATGAGCAGTTCTTC. This chain joins TRBV7-7 and TRBJ2-1; TRBD1 might be the D (7 bases). Trimming removed 3 bases from V and 8 bases from J, with 17 bases in between. There are 15 residues in the CDR3. CDR1 and CDR2 (germline): SSHAT, FNYEAQ (reference sequence).

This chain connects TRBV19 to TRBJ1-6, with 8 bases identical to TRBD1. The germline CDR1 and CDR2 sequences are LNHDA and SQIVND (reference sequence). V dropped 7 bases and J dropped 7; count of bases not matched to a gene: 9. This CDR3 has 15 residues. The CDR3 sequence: CASTRQGFDNSPLHF. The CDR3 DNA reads TGTGCCAGTACCCGACAGGGGTTCGACAATTCACCCCTCCACTTT.

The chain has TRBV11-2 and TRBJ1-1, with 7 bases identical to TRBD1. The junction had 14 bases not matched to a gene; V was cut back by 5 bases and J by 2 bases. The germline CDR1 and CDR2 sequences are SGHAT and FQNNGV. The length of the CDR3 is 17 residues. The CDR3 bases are TGTGCCAGCAGCCCTTCGGGGGTGGGACAGATTAACACTGAAGCTTTCTTT. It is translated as CASSPSGVGQINTEAFF.